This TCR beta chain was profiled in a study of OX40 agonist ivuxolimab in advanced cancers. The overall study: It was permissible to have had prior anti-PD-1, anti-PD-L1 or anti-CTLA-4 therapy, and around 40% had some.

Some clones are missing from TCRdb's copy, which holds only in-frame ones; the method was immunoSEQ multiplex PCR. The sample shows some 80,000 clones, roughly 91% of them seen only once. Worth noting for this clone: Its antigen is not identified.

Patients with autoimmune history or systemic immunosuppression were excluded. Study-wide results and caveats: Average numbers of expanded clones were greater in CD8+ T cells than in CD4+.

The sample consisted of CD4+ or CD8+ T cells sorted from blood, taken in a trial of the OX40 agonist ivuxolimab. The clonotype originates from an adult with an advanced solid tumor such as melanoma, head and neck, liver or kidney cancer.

The CDR3 bases are TGTGCCAGCAGCCCGGGACTAGCGGGACTCTACAATGAGCAGTTCTTC. This gives the protein CASSPGLAGLYNEQFF. The V call is TRBV6-6, the J call TRBJ2-1, with 13 bases aligning to TRBD2. Germline V gene lookup returns CDR1 MNHNY and CDR2 SVGAGI (reference sequence). The CDR3 spans 16 residues. J lost 3 bases, V lost 6 bases, and 5 bases had no gene match.